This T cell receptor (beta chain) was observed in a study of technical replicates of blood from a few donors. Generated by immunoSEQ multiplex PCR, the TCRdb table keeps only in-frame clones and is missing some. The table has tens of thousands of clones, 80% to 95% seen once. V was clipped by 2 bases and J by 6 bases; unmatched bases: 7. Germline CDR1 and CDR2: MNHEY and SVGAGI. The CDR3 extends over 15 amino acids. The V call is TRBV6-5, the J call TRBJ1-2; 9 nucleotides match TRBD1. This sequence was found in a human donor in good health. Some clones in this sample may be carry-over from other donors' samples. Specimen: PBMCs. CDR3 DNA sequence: TGTGCCAGCAGTTACGCGGGACAGGGAATAGATGGCTACACCTTC. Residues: CASSYAGQGIDGYTF.